This note documents a single TCR beta chain sequence. Trimming removed 9 bases from V and 1 base from J; junction bases left unmatched: 7. This CDR3 contains 14 residues. Germline values: CDR1 LNHNV, CDR2 YYDKDF (reference sequence). This record belongs to a study of blood T cell repertoires in COVID-19. At the level of the study: From the United States, Italy and Spain came samples of acute and convalescent COVID-19. Sample material is recorded as cDNA or gDNA derived from T cells, B-cell-depleted T cells, or PBMCs.

Per the original data handling: Amplification from reference gene primers served as the basis for estimated nucleated cell counts. The assay was immunoSEQ multiplex PCR, and TCRdb's table has in-frame clones only and misses some. The DNA was the basis for D and trimming; V, J and clone size are from that table. This table holds 150,000 or so clones, about 83% found once. The source material was peripheral blood. The J gene is TRBJ1-1, the V gene TRBV15, with 8 bases fitting TRBD1. This clonotype was sampled from a man aged 40-49 years who had recovered from COVID-19. The CDR3 DNA is TGTGCCACTGGGACAGGCCAGGGGAACACTGAAGCTTTCTTT. Translation gives CATGTGQGNTEAFF. The full variable domain, in which reference TRBV15 and TRBJ1-1 provide the parts outside the CDR3, is DAMVIQNPRYQVTQFGKPVTLSCSQTLNHNVMYWYQQKSSQAPKLLFHYYDKDFNNEADTPDNFQSRRPNTSFCFLDIRSPGLGDTAMYLCATGTGQGNTEAFFGQGTRLTVV.